These 18 T cell receptor beta chains came from one sample sequenced in a study of cytomegalovirus exposure and HLA in healthy donors. Primers for the PCR totalled 60 Vbeta and 13 Jbeta. The protocol was immunoSEQ multiplex PCR, while the TCRdb copy is restricted to in-frame clones and leaves out a portion. The sample lists over 85,000 clones, 75% to 80% seen once, with roughly 7.1% in the top ten. The sequencing sample was made of PBMCs. The receptors come from a female donor in good health and CMV-seronegative.

CDR3 loop: CASRNSFDEQFF. The CDR3 DNA follows: TGTGCCAGCAGGAACTCATTCGATGAGCAGTTCTTC. V gene TRBV9 combines with J gene TRBJ2-1; D not resolved. Germline V CDR1 and CDR2: SGDLS, YYNGEE. With 5 bases removed from V and 8 bases from J, the gap between germline ends came to 11 bases. The CDR3 contains 12 residues.

The rearrangement uses TRBV6-5 and TRBJ1-1; no clear D gene. V was clipped by 7 bases and J by 5 bases, with 14 bases between them. CDR3 size: 13 residues. In germline, CDR1 is MNHEY, CDR2 SVGAGI. The CDR3 spells CASTTRGKTEAFF. CDR3 in DNA: TGTGCCAGCACCACCCGGGGTAAAACTGAAGCTTTCTTT.

V usage is TRBV28 and J usage is TRBJ1-2; D gene uncertain. Germline CDR1 MDHEN, CDR2 SYDVKM. The CDR3 is 12 residues long. V lost 4 bases, J lost 6 bases, and 9 bases lay in between. This chain's CDR3 is CASSWRVNGYTF. In DNA form, the CDR3 reads TGTGCCAGCAGTTGGAGGGTGAATGGCTACACCTTC.

The chain is built from TRBV5-1 and TRBJ1-2; the D gene is possibly TRBD1 (6 bases). Germline V gene data show CDR1 as SGHRS and CDR2 as YFSETQ. The V and J ends lost 4 bases and 5 bases respectively, with 12 bases between them. CDR3 length: 13 residues. This CDR3 is CASSPDSQYGYTF. The CDR3, as DNA: TGCGCCAGCAGCCCGGACAGCCAATATGGCTACACCTTC.

The chain recombines TRBV10-3 with TRBJ1-1, with D perhaps TRBD1 (5 bases). Germline V CDR1 and CDR2: ENHRY, SYGVKD. The CDR3 covers 13 residues. V was cut by 4 bases and J by 1 base, with 7 bases left in between. CDR3: CAISGTKNTEAFF. The CDR3 coding sequence is TGTGCCATCAGTGGGACAAAGAACACTGAAGCTTTCTTT.

The CDR3 DNA follows: TGTGCCACCAGCAGACCTCCCGGGACTAGTACTTTGGGTCGGTCCTACGAGCAGTACTTC. Translation: CATSRPPGTSTLGRSYEQYF. The chain recombines TRBV15 with TRBJ2-7, with TRBD2 matching 8 bases. J gave up 1 base and V 2 bases, and 19 bases lay outside the gene matches. The CDR3 extends over 20 amino acids. CDR1 LNHNV and CDR2 YYDKDF come from the germline V gene (reference sequence).

V gene TRBV28 combines with J gene TRBJ2-7; TRBD2 matches at 10 bases. The CDR3 length is 14 residues. V shed 5 bases and J 3 bases; nucleotides not matched to a gene: 4. Germline lookup yields CDR1 MDHEN and CDR2 SYDVKM. This CDR3 is CASSPAGGVYEQYF. The CDR3 bases are TGTGCCAGCAGTCCAGCGGGGGGGGTCTACGAGCAGTACTTC.

The chain recombines TRBV9 with TRBJ1-6, with a possible D match to TRBD1 (6 bases). Germline V gene lookup returns CDR1 SGDLS and CDR2 YYNGEE. The CDR3 runs to 16 residues. Trimming removed 3 bases at V and 0 bases at J, with 10 bases between. This CDR3 reads CASSATGSSYNSPLHF. CDR3 coding DNA: TGTGCCAGCAGCGCTACAGGGAGCTCCTATAATTCACCCCTCCACTTT.

The gene calls are TRBV5-8 and TRBJ2-7; 8 nucleotides agree with TRBD1. Per the germline V gene, CDR1 is SGHTS and CDR2 is YDEGEE. V dropped 4 bases and J dropped 0; count of bases not matched to a gene: 12. This CDR3 spans 17 amino acids. The CDR3 reads CASSRDRLMKTSYEQYF. CDR3 in DNA: TGTGCCAGCAGCCGGGACAGGCTCATGAAAACCTCCTACGAGCAGTACTTC.

V gene TRBV12-5 combines with J gene TRBJ1-5; a possible D gene is TRBD1 (5 bases). The V end lost 6 bases, the J end lost 8 bases, and 14 bases lay between the germline ends. This CDR3 comprises 13 residues. From germline, CDR1 is LGHNT and CDR2 FRNRAP. The CDR3 is CASGAGVEKPQHF. The CDR3 DNA reads TGTGCTAGTGGAGCGGGGGTCGAAAAGCCCCAGCATTTT.

This sequence joins TRBV30 and TRBJ1-5; D is unclear. The CDR3 runs to 13 residues. Trimming left V 3 bases short and J 2 bases short, with 8 bases between. Germline values: CDR1 GTSNPN, CDR2 SVGIG (reference sequence). CDR3 amino acids: CAWSPSGNQPQHF. DNA for the CDR3: TGTGCCTGGAGCCCCAGTGGCAATCAGCCCCAGCATTTT.

This clone appeared a single time. V usage is TRBV11-1 and J usage is TRBJ2-3; TRBD2 matches 9 bases. Germline loops: CDR1 SGHAT, CDR2 FQDESV (reference sequence). The V segment lost 3 bases and the J segment 3 bases; nucleotides outside the gene matches: 10. The CDR3 has 17 amino acids. The CDR3 DNA sequence: TGTGCCAGCAGCTTCGGTTTCGAGCGGGGGGTGACAGATACGCAGTATTTT. It codes for CASSFGFERGVTDTQYF.

The rearrangement uses TRBV7-3 and TRBJ2-2, with 13 bases that match TRBD2. The CDR3 runs to 16 residues. Germline trimming cut 5 bases from V and 5 bases from J; bases unmatched to any gene: 5. Looked up from germline, CDR1 is SGHTA and CDR2 is FQGTGA. The CDR3 DNA reads TGTGCCAGCAGCCCTTCGGGACTAGCGGGGACCGGGGAGCTGTTTTTT. Its translation is CASSPSGLAGTGELFF.

The V gene is TRBV5-1, the J gene TRBJ1-2; no definite D call. CDR3 length: 15 amino acids. Germline V CDR1 and CDR2: SGHRS, YFSETQ. Trimming pared 0 bases from V and 4 bases from J, leaving 13 bases between. CDR3 sequence (DNA): TGCGCCAGCAGCTTGGACGGGGTTGGCGGCTATGGCTACACCTTC. Translated: CASSLDGVGGYGYTF.

CDR3 amino acids: CASSPPRGEIGTDTQYF. CDR3 sequence (DNA): TGTGCCAGCAGCCCCCCCCGCGGGGAAATAGGCACAGATACGCAGTATTTT. The rearrangement uses TRBV9 and TRBJ2-3; possible D gene TRBD2, 6 bases. Germline values: CDR1 SGDLS, CDR2 YYNGEE. Trimming took 4 bases from V and 1 from J, leaving 19 bases between them. The CDR3 sequence is 17 residues long.

The J gene is TRBJ1-3, the V gene TRBV11-2; D is undetermined. Trimming left V 1 base short and J 0 bases short, with 13 bases between. From germline, CDR1 is SGHAT and CDR2 FQNNGV. This CDR3 spans 17 amino acids. CDR3 loop: CASSLGVGRNSGNTIYF. The CDR3 DNA sequence: TGTGCCAGCAGCTTAGGGGTAGGGAGAAACTCTGGAAACACCATATATTTT.

The chain employs TRBV6-5 and TRBJ1-2, with D uncertain. The CDR3 consists of 15 residues. V was trimmed by 5 bases and J by 1 base, leaving 14 bases between them. CDR1 MNHEY and CDR2 SVGAGI come from the germline V gene. CDR3 nucleotide sequence: TGTGCCAGCAGTCGTACCTCCGACAATAACTATGGCTACACCTTC. Translation: CASSRTSDNNYGYTF.

The genes are TRBV6-5 and TRBJ1-5; D remains ambiguous. The CDR3 spans 15 residues. CDR1 is MNHEY and CDR2 is SVGAGI in the germline V gene. Trimming left V 0 bases short and J 3 bases short, with 9 bases between. The CDR3 here is CASSYSRHLNQPQHF. The CDR3 DNA sequence: TGTGCCAGCAGTTACTCGAGACACCTCAATCAGCCCCAGCATTTT.